The rows below give T cell receptor beta chains drawn from one sample of a study of T cell responses to AZD1222 COVID-19 vaccine. TCRdb's table, derived via immunoSEQ multiplex PCR, lists solely in-frame clones and lacks some. This sample's clone table lists 150,000 or so clones. Sequenced: peripheral blood. The receptors were gathered from an adult in good health. The conserved cysteine and the conserved F or W are not part of the CDR3 here. D genes are given only for firm matches.

v_call: TRBV5-4; cdr3_length: 12; d_call: -; j_call: TRBJ1-2; cdr3_aa: ASSLVGFEGGYT
v_call: TRBV2; cdr3_length: 12; d_call: -; j_call: TRBJ2-7; cdr3_aa: AGGRKTGYYEQY
v_call: TRBV9; cdr3_length: 12; d_call: -; j_call: TRBJ1-4; cdr3_aa: ASSVGGLDEKLF
v_call: TRBV7-9; cdr3_length: 15; d_call: -; j_call: TRBJ1-3; cdr3_aa: ASSARAGTPLRNTIY
v_call: TRBV5-6; cdr3_length: 12; d_call: TRBD2; j_call: TRBJ2-7; cdr3_aa: ASSLRGGLYEQY
v_call: TRBV7-9; cdr3_length: 12; d_call: -; j_call: TRBJ2-3; cdr3_aa: ASSLSVGGDTQY
v_call: TRBV28; cdr3_length: 12; d_call: -; j_call: TRBJ2-7; cdr3_aa: ASTLGLDGVEQY
v_call: TRBV28; cdr3_length: 13; d_call: -; j_call: TRBJ2-1; cdr3_aa: ASSLAGEGYNEQF
v_call: TRBV7-2; cdr3_length: 12; d_call: -; j_call: TRBJ1-2; cdr3_aa: ASSSGRINYGYT
v_call: TRBV19; cdr3_length: 12; d_call: -; j_call: TRBJ2-4; cdr3_aa: ASSRAGAKNIQY
v_call: TRBV19; cdr3_length: 13; d_call: -; j_call: TRBJ1-5; cdr3_aa: ASSTTGGGNQPQH
v_call: TRBV11-3; cdr3_length: 13; d_call: -; j_call: TRBJ2-2; cdr3_aa: ASSLEGLNTGELF
v_call: TRBV6-7; cdr3_length: 16; d_call: -; j_call: TRBJ2-2; cdr3_aa: ASSYSEPRGTNTGELF
v_call: TRBV6-5; cdr3_length: 12; d_call: -; j_call: TRBJ2-2; cdr3_aa: ASRAISNTGELF
v_call: TRBV24-1; cdr3_length: 11; d_call: -; j_call: TRBJ1-2; cdr3_aa: ATSKNANYGYT
v_call: TRBV3-1/TRBV3-2; cdr3_length: 11; d_call: -; j_call: TRBJ2-5; cdr3_aa: ASSQGGQETQY
v_call: TRBV5-4; cdr3_length: 14; d_call: TRBD2; j_call: TRBJ2-7; cdr3_aa: ASSSATSGVTYEQY
v_call: TRBV7-9; cdr3_length: 12; d_call: -; j_call: TRBJ1-1; cdr3_aa: ASSLPGRGTEAF
v_call: TRBV19; cdr3_length: 14; d_call: TRBD1; j_call: TRBJ1-3; cdr3_aa: ASSTPGTGFGNTIY
v_call: TRBV6-1; cdr3_length: 20; d_call: TRBD2; j_call: TRBJ2-3; cdr3_aa: ASSEYPTASGGTGASTDTQY
v_call: TRBV28; cdr3_length: 12; d_call: -; j_call: TRBJ1-3; cdr3_aa: ASLLSGVGNTIY
v_call: TRBV3-1/TRBV3-2; cdr3_length: 12; d_call: -; j_call: TRBJ2-7; cdr3_aa: ASSQGHGGYGQY
v_call: TRBV10-2; cdr3_length: 13; d_call: -; j_call: TRBJ2-2; cdr3_aa: ASSRTTRQTGELF
v_call: TRBV10-1; cdr3_length: 13; d_call: TRBD1; j_call: TRBJ1-2; cdr3_aa: ASSESRGRNGGYT
v_call: TRBV7-8; cdr3_length: 13; d_call: -; j_call: TRBJ2-5; cdr3_aa: ASSLDSSLLETQY
v_call: TRBV30; cdr3_length: 12; d_call: TRBD1; j_call: TRBJ1-2; cdr3_aa: AWSVGTGNYGYT
v_call: TRBV11-3; cdr3_length: 17; d_call: TRBD2; j_call: TRBJ2-5; cdr3_aa: ASSLDSSRTSGHQETQY
v_call: TRBV2; cdr3_length: 12; d_call: -; j_call: TRBJ1-1; cdr3_aa: ASTEVMMNTEAF
v_call: TRBV6-5; cdr3_length: 11; d_call: -; j_call: TRBJ2-7; cdr3_aa: ASSPRTGNEQY
v_call: TRBV19; cdr3_length: 11; d_call: -; j_call: TRBJ1-5; cdr3_aa: ATMAGGNQPQH
v_call: TRBV7-2; cdr3_length: 14; d_call: -; j_call: TRBJ1-3; cdr3_aa: ASSPRGGNSGNTIY
v_call: TRBV15; cdr3_length: 14; d_call: TRBD2; j_call: TRBJ2-3; cdr3_aa: ATSRRLAGSTDTQY
v_call: TRBV19; cdr3_length: 12; d_call: -; j_call: TRBJ1-1; cdr3_aa: ASRGQGPHTEAF
v_call: TRBV9; cdr3_length: 13; d_call: TRBD1; j_call: TRBJ2-7; cdr3_aa: ASSESGTAYYEQY
v_call: TRBV19; cdr3_length: 15; d_call: -; j_call: TRBJ2-2; cdr3_aa: ASSTYATSSYTGELF
v_call: TRBV7-9; cdr3_length: 14; d_call: TRBD1; j_call: TRBJ2-7; cdr3_aa: ASRDTATGSEYEQY
v_call: TRBV10-3; cdr3_length: 12; d_call: TRBD1; j_call: TRBJ2-7; cdr3_aa: AIRGGQTSYEQY
v_call: TRBV3-1/TRBV3-2; cdr3_length: 11; d_call: -; j_call: TRBJ1-6; cdr3_aa: ASSQDIRSPLH
v_call: TRBV3-1/TRBV3-2; cdr3_length: 13; d_call: -; j_call: TRBJ2-5; cdr3_aa: ASSQAFSGGETQY
v_call: TRBV5-6; cdr3_length: 15; d_call: TRBD1; j_call: TRBJ2-2; cdr3_aa: ASSLDADRGRTGELF
v_call: TRBV28; cdr3_length: 13; d_call: TRBD2; j_call: TRBJ2-1; cdr3_aa: ASSLRGGWVDEQF
v_call: TRBV28; cdr3_length: 10; d_call: -; j_call: TRBJ2-1; cdr3_aa: ASSSQTGIKF
v_call: TRBV6-6; cdr3_length: 14; d_call: -; j_call: TRBJ1-2; cdr3_aa: ASSYLATDANYGYT
v_call: TRBV7-9; cdr3_length: 14; d_call: -; j_call: TRBJ1-1; cdr3_aa: ASSAREGKANTEAF
v_call: TRBV28; cdr3_length: 9; d_call: TRBD1; j_call: TRBJ1-2; cdr3_aa: AAGQTYGYT
v_call: TRBV2; cdr3_length: 11; d_call: TRBD1; j_call: TRBJ1-2; cdr3_aa: ASPPTGEVGYT
v_call: TRBV6-6; cdr3_length: 13; d_call: -; j_call: TRBJ1-1; cdr3_aa: ASSYTDRRLNEAF
v_call: TRBV27; cdr3_length: 12; d_call: -; j_call: TRBJ1-6; cdr3_aa: ASSLFPDNSPLH
v_call: TRBV7-3; cdr3_length: 11; d_call: -; j_call: TRBJ1-2; cdr3_aa: ASSLGPGPGYT
v_call: TRBV14; cdr3_length: 11; d_call: -; j_call: TRBJ1-4; cdr3_aa: ASSRATNEKLF